A selection of T cell receptor beta chains follows, all from one sample in a study of T cells in Graves' hyperthyroidism and ophthalmopathy. TCRdb called the multiplex PCR reads again in MiXCR, with one record for every CDR3 protein. The sample has roughly 700,000 distinct CDR3 sequences, approximately 14% seen once. Specimen: blood. The receptors derive from a woman aged 18-30 years with Graves' hyperthyroidism. Each CDR3 is given with its conserved first and last residue. The order of the fields is clone size, D gene, J gene, V gene, CDR3 protein, CDR3 DNA. A D gene is named only where the DNA matches it firmly. Size tells how often a clone was seen (once, few, many) or the class of an expanded clone, and some rows leave it out.

many,.,TRBJ2-1,TRBV7-7,CASSLGRMDNEQFF,TGTGCCAGCAGCTTGGGCAGAATGGACAATGAGCAGTTCTTC
many,.,TRBJ1-1,TRBV28,CASSHPRVGTEAFF,TGTGCCAGCAGCCATCCCAGGGTAGGGACTGAAGCTTTCTTT
many,.,TRBJ2-1,TRBV20-1,CSAVDPGVDEQFF,TGCAGTGCTGTGGATCCGGGGGTCGATGAGCAGTTCTTC
.,TRBD2,TRBJ2-1,TRBV19,CASNSGRASYNEQFF,TGTGCCAGTAATAGCGGGAGGGCCTCCTACAATGAGCAGTTCTTC
many,.,TRBJ2-7,TRBV12-3/TRBV12-4,CASTHGGRDAWKQYF,TGTGCCAGCACCCACGGGGGAAGAGACGCTTGGAAGCAGTACTTC
few,.,TRBJ2-1,TRBV10-3,CATRSPSDEQFF,TGTGCCACCCGGTCACCCAGCGATGAGCAGTTCTTC
many,.,TRBJ1-2,TRBV15,CATSRDRGFGYGYTF,TGTGCCACCAGCAGAGATAGGGGGTTCGGCTATGGCTACACCTTC
few,TRBD2,TRBJ2-3,TRBV3-1,CASSPLAGAGTDTQYF,TGTGCCAGCAGCCCCTTGGCGGGAGCGGGGACAGATACGCAGTATTTT
many,.,TRBJ1-5,TRBV18,CASSSRDLGSQPQHF,TGTGCCAGCTCATCCCGGGACCTAGGGAGTCAGCCCCAGCATTTT
many,.,TRBJ2-7,TRBV30,CAWSVRVRGEQYF,TGTGCCTGGAGTGTCAGGGTTCGGGGCGAGCAGTACTTC
.,.,TRBJ2-1,TRBV7-6,CASSEARRAEQFF,TGTGCCAGCAGCGAAGCTAGGCGGGCAGAGCAGTTCTTC
.,TRBD1,TRBJ1-2,TRBV20-1,CSSSGDRRNNGYTF,TGCAGTTCCTCAGGGGACAGGCGAAATAATGGCTACACCTTC
many,TRBD1,TRBJ1-2,TRBV20-1,CSARDRDRAYGYTF,TGCAGTGCTAGAGATCGGGACAGGGCCTATGGCTACACCTTC
.,.,TRBJ2-1,TRBV12-3/TRBV12-4,CASSPSSYNGQFF,TGTGCCAGCAGTCCTAGCTCCTACAATGGGCAGTTCTTC
many,.,TRBJ2-7,TRBV7-8,CASSTPNLVTVEQYF,TGTGCCAGCAGCACCCCGAATCTTGTGACAGTCGAGCAGTACTTC
few,.,TRBJ2-6,TRBV12-5,CASGLPRGKSGANVLTF,TGTGCTAGTGGTTTGCCCCGGGGGAAGTCTGGGGCCAACGTCCTGACTTTC
.,TRBD2,TRBJ2-7,TRBV10-3,CAISEFRLAGDRLPYEQYF,TGTGCCATCAGTGAGTTTAGACTAGCGGGAGACCGCCTCCCCTACGAGCAGTACTTC
many,.,TRBJ2-5,TRBV27,CASSLLTSWGEQETQYF,TGTGCCAGCAGTTTATTGACGAGCTGGGGAGAGCAGGAAACCCAGTACTTC
.,.,TRBJ1-5,TRBV20-1,CSARDGVENQPQHF,TGCAGTGCACGGGACGGAGTAGAAAATCAGCCCCAGCATTTT
.,.,TRBJ1-2,TRBV25-1,CASSENRVGYTF,TGTGCCAGCAGTGAAAACAGGGTTGGCTACACCTTC
few,.,TRBJ2-2,TRBV28,CASSLGGRTGELFF,TGTGCCAGCAGTTTAGGGGGTCGCACCGGGGAGCTGTTTTTT
few,.,TRBJ2-7,TRBV28,CASSSPARWSYEQYF,TGTGCCAGCAGTAGCCCGGCCCGATGGTCCTACGAGCAGTACTTC
.,.,TRBJ2-1,TRBV7-9,CASSSRDARSYNEQFF,TGTGCCAGCAGCTCCCGGGACGCAAGGTCCTACAATGAGCAGTTCTTC
many,.,TRBJ2-1,TRBV20-1,CSARLPNVNEQFF,TGCAGTGCTAGGCTCCCAAACGTTAATGAGCAGTTCTTC
many,.,TRBJ2-1,TRBV3-1,CASSLGPAYNEQFF,TGTGCCAGCAGCCTAGGGCCCGCCTACAATGAGCAGTTCTTC
.,.,TRBJ2-2,TRBV7-9,CASSLISLGTDTGELFF,TGTGCCAGCAGCTTAATCTCCCTGGGGACGGACACCGGGGAGCTGTTTTTT
.,TRBD2,TRBJ2-7,TRBV28,CASSARGGRSYEQYF,TGTGCCAGCAGTGCCCGGGGGGGGCGATCCTACGAGCAGTACTTC
many,TRBD1,TRBJ1-1,TRBV11-2,CASSSLQGARNTEAFF,TGTGCCAGCAGCTCTTTACAGGGGGCGAGGAACACTGAAGCTTTCTTT
once,.,TRBJ1-1,TRBV7-9,CASSPTGYTVTEAFF,TGTGCCAGCAGCCCAACAGGGTATACGGTGACTGAAGCTTTCTTT
few,TRBD1,TRBJ1-4,TRBV11-2,CASSQIRDRGSVDEKLFF,TGTGCCAGCAGCCAGATCCGGGACAGGGGGTCAGTGGACGAAAAACTGTTTTTT
many,TRBD1,TRBJ1-4,TRBV9,CASSSRTGLNEKLFF,TGTGCCAGCAGCTCCCGGACAGGGCTAAATGAAAAACTGTTTTTT
.,TRBD2,TRBJ2-7,TRBV20-1,CSARDYVAGYEQYF,TGCAGTGCTAGAGATTATGTAGCGGGGTACGAGCAGTACTTC
many,.,TRBJ1-2,TRBV6-1,CASSYGQNYGYTF,TGTGCCAGCAGTTACGGGCAGAACTATGGCTACACCTTC
many,TRBD1,TRBJ2-1,TRBV12-3/TRBV12-4,CASSLFQGGRGLNEQFF,TGTGCCAGCAGTTTGTTCCAAGGGGGCAGGGGCCTCAATGAGCAGTTCTTC
many,TRBD1,TRBJ2-5,TRBV20-1,CSATIGQGHQETQYF,TGCAGTGCTACCATAGGACAGGGACATCAAGAGACCCAGTACTTC
many,TRBD1,TRBJ1-5,TRBV27,CASRMGQNNQPQHF,TGTGCCAGCAGGATGGGACAGAACAATCAGCCCCAGCATTTT
few,TRBD1,TRBJ2-7,TRBV20-1,CSAKTRGSNEQYF,TGCAGTGCTAAGACCAGGGGGAGCAACGAGCAGTACTTC